The 28 T cell receptor beta chains listed next were all sequenced from one sample in a study of molecular identifiers for immune sequencing clone quantification. A single record per CDR3 protein comes from TCRdb applying MiXCR to the PCR reads. Altogether about 36,000 distinct CDR3 sequences are present, approximately 17% being singletons, with the ten largest covering about 6.9%. The sequenced material came from naive CD8+ T cells from blood, with Jurkat cell RNA spiked in. The sample's subset: FACS-sorted CD8+CD4-CCR7+CD45RA+ naive T cells. These receptor sequences come from a human donor in good health. Some libraries in this study had Jurkat cell RNA spiked in.

This clonotype has ten or more counts. The genes are TRBV3-1 and TRBJ2-3, with D possibly being TRBD1 (6 bases). The CDR3 runs to 13 residues. V shed 3 bases and J shed 7 bases, with 11 bases lying between them. CDR1 and CDR2 from the germline V gene are LGHDT and YNNKEL (reference sequence). In DNA, the CDR3 is TGTGCCAGCAGCCAGGGAAGGGGGTATACGCAGTATTTT. This translates into CASSQGRGYTQYF.

This clonotype was found many times. The rearrangement joins TRBV12-3 or TRBV12-4 to TRBJ1-5; 9 bases match TRBD1. V trimming: 6 bases; J trimming: 4 bases; junction bases outside the gene matches: 7. The CDR3 totals 15 residues. CDR3 in amino acids: CASSLQGARNQPQHF. CDR3 bases: TGTGCCAGCAGCTTACAGGGGGCCCGGAATCAGCCCCAGCATTTT.

This clonotype is medium-sized. The rearrangement uses TRBV11-2 and TRBJ2-5, with 7 bases lining up with TRBD1. CDR1 and CDR2 from the germline V gene are SGHAT and FQNNGV. The trim removed 0 bases at V and 2 bases at J, leaving 3 bases unmatched. The CDR3 extends over 15 amino acids. This CDR3 reads CASSLELQGQETQYF. CDR3 nucleotides: TGTGCCAGCAGCTTAGAGTTACAGGGGCAAGAGACCCAGTACTTC.

This clonotype has ten or more counts. The V gene is TRBV7-2, the J gene TRBJ1-6; D is perhaps TRBD1 (5 bases). V was pared by 5 bases and J by 7 bases, with 12 bases between. This CDR3 has 14 residues. Per the germline V gene, CDR1 is SGHTA and CDR2 is FQGNSA. CDR3 residues: CASSPGRVNSPLHF. The CDR3 region has the DNA TGTGCCAGCAGCCCAGGGAGAGTGAATTCACCCCTCCACTTT.

This clonotype was recorded at least ten times. A read error may produce the germline difference seen at one junction end. The rearrangement links TRBV6-2 or TRBV6-3 to TRBJ2-7, with D possibly TRBD2 on 5 matching bases. The germline V gene has CDR1 MNHEY and CDR2 SVGEGT. CDR3 size: 14 residues. CDR3 bases: TGTGCCAGCAATTACGGCGGGTCCACCTACGAGCAGTACTTC. This gives the protein CASNYGGSTYEQYF.

This clonotype appeared many times. CDR3 region: CASSLVGSGNQPQHF. The CDR3 DNA is TGTGCCAGCAGCTTAGTGGGGTCGGGCAATCAGCCCCAGCATTTT. V is TRBV7-9 and J is TRBJ1-5; D ambiguous. Germline V gene data show CDR1 as SEHNR and CDR2 as FQNEAQ (reference sequence). Trimming stripped 1 base from V and 2 bases from J, with 9 bases between. The CDR3 consists of 15 residues.

This clonotype was seen ten or more times. J is TRBJ2-5 and V is TRBV12-3 or TRBV12-4, with D possibly TRBD1 on 7 matching bases. The CDR3 covers 15 residues. Trimming removed 4 bases from V and 2 bases from J, with 14 bases in between. CDR3 amino acids: CASSSSGGQQETQYF. As DNA, the CDR3 is TGTGCCAGCAGTTCATCAGGGGGGCAGCAAGAGACCCAGTACTTC.

This clonotype was picked up a small number of times. The chain uses TRBV5-1 and TRBJ2-3; no clear D. CDR1 is SGHRS, CDR2 YFSETQ, per germline. V gave up 0 bases and J gave up 0 bases, with 11 bases separating them. The CDR3 totals 16 residues. The CDR3 DNA is TGCGCCAGCAGCTTGGCCGTTTATGCTAGCACAGATACGCAGTATTTT. Translation: CASSLAVYASTDTQYF.

This clonotype has at least ten counts. The chain uses TRBV12-3 or TRBV12-4 and TRBJ1-1; D is unclear. The CDR3 spans 12 residues. Trimming took off 7 bases at V and 7 bases at J, with 13 bases between the two ends. CDR3 sequence: CASTPFFSEAFF. Written as DNA, the CDR3 is TGTGCCAGCACCCCCTTCTTTAGTGAAGCTTTCTTT.

Relative to its sample, this clonotype is medium-sized. This rearrangement joins TRBV6-2 or TRBV6-3 to TRBJ2-2; D remains unclear. CDR3 size: 11 residues. The ends were cut back, 4 bases at V and 5 bases at J, with 2 bases in the middle. Germline V gives CDR1 MNHEY, CDR2 SVGEGT. This CDR3 reads CASSSTGELFF. The DNA for the CDR3 is TGTGCCAGCAGTTCTACCGGGGAGCTGTTTTTT.

This clonotype was found many times. The chain links TRBV27 to TRBJ2-7; D perhaps matches TRBD1 (6 bases). Germline CDR1 MNHEY, CDR2 SMNVEV (reference sequence). The germline V and J ends were trimmed by 2 bases and 2 bases, with 7 bases remaining between them. The CDR3 is 13 amino acids. As DNA, the CDR3 is TGTGCCAGCAGTTTACAGGGGACCTACGAGCAGTACTTC. Residues: CASSLQGTYEQYF.

This clonotype has a count of ten or more. The chain's CDR3 is CASSLEGGGDYGYTF. The CDR3 DNA follows: TGTGCCAGCAGCTTAGAGGGAGGCGGGGACTATGGCTACACCTTC. J is TRBJ1-2 and V is TRBV11-2; D unresolved. The CDR3 is 15 amino acids. Trimming cost V 0 bases and J 3 bases, with 11 bases left between them. CDR1 and CDR2 (germline): SGHAT, FQNNGV.

This clonotype was detected many times. V is TRBV4-1 and J is TRBJ2-1, with 9 bases fitting TRBD2. The germline CDR1 and CDR2 sequences are MGHRA and YSYEKL. The length of the CDR3 is 16 residues. The V segment lost 0 bases and the J segment 4 bases; nucleotides outside the gene matches: 4. CDR3 sequence (DNA): TGCGCCAGCAGCCAAGACGAGACTAGCGGATACAATGAGCAGTTCTTC. It is translated as CASSQDETSGYNEQFF.

Many counts were recorded for this clonotype. This rearrangement joins TRBV2 to TRBJ1-2; D remains unclear. There are 15 residues in the CDR3. The germline gives CDR1 SNHLY, CDR2 FYNNEI. The V gene lost 5 bases and the J gene lost 0 bases, with 13 bases spanning the gap. The CDR3 DNA sequence: TGTGCCAGCAGTTTTTTAGGACTCACTAACTATGGCTACACCTTC. Protein product: CASSFLGLTNYGYTF.

The chain carries TRBV11-2 and TRBJ2-7, with D unclear. V lost 1 base and J 2 bases, leaving 9 bases between the germline ends. CDR1 is SGHAT and CDR2 is FQNNGV in the germline V gene. The CDR3 loop spans 14 amino acids. The CDR3: CASSLGASAYEQYF. The CDR3 coding sequence is TGTGCCAGCAGCTTAGGAGCAAGTGCCTACGAGCAGTACTTC.

The chain couples TRBV12-3 or TRBV12-4 to TRBJ2-4; D is unresolved. Trimming cost V 2 bases and J 5 bases, with 10 bases left between them. CDR3 length equals 14 residues. CDR3 sequence: CASSLMARQNIQYF. Here the CDR3 DNA reads TGTGCCAGCAGTTTAATGGCCCGACAAAACATTCAGTACTTC.

This clonotype was seen at least ten times. This chain links TRBV28 with TRBJ2-5; tentatively, D is TRBD1 (6 bases). The CDR3 sequence is 14 residues long. Germline assignment: CDR1 MDHEN and CDR2 SYDVKM. V lost 6 bases and J 4 bases, leaving 15 bases between the germline ends. This chain's CDR3 is CASSSNRDRETQYF. The CDR3 DNA follows: TGTGCCAGCAGCTCCAACAGGGACCGAGAGACCCAGTACTTC. The variable domain in full, completed from reference TRBV28 and TRBJ2-5, reads DVKVTQSSRYLVKRTGEKVFLECVQDMDHENMFWYRQDPGLGLRLIYFSYDVKMKEKGDIPEGYSVSREKKERFSLILESASTNQTSMYLCASSSNRDRETQYFGPGTRLLVL.

Many counts were recorded for this clonotype. This chain joins TRBV6-2 or TRBV6-3 and TRBJ1-5, with TRBD1 matching over 7 bases. The CDR3 length is 13 residues. Trimming at V came to 6 bases and at J to 4 bases, leaving 3 bases not matched to a gene. Germline V lookup: CDR1 MNHEY, CDR2 SVGEGT. The CDR3 is CASRDRTNQPQHF. The CDR3 coding sequence is TGTGCCAGCAGGGACAGGACGAATCAGCCCCAGCATTTT.

This clonotype was found many times. The rearrangement joins TRBV7-9 to TRBJ2-1; 7 bases map to TRBD1. Per germline, CDR1 SEHNR and CDR2 FQNEAQ (reference sequence). The CDR3 totals 15 residues. V lost 0 bases, J lost 5 bases, and 4 bases stayed unmatched. In DNA form, the CDR3 reads TGTGCCAGCAGCTTAGCAGGGGGCTTCGACAATGAGCAGTTCTTC. Translation: CASSLAGGFDNEQFF.

This clonotype was observed a few times. The chain joins TRBV6-1 to TRBJ2-7; 7 nucleotides align to TRBD1. The CDR3 extends over 15 amino acids. Germline CDR1 is MNHNS and CDR2 is SASEGT. V lost 7 bases, J lost 4 bases, and 13 bases stayed unmatched. The CDR3 DNA follows: TGTGCCAGCACCTTCGACAGGGTAAATGGGTACGAGCAGTACTTC. Amino acids: CASTFDRVNGYEQYF.

The sample holds many counts of this clonotype. The rearrangement uses TRBV4-3 and TRBJ2-7, with D perhaps TRBD2 (6 bases). The length of the CDR3 is 13 residues. Trimming stripped 1 base from V and 5 bases from J, with 9 bases between. Germline V gene lookup returns CDR1 LGHNA and CDR2 YSLEER. The CDR3 DNA sequence: TGCGCCAGCAGCCAAGGAGGAGGGGACGAGCAGTACTTC. This gives the protein CASSQGGGDEQYF.

The chain recombines TRBV9 with TRBJ2-6; D is undetermined. The V and J ends lost 4 bases and 5 bases respectively, with 16 bases between them. This CDR3 has 16 amino acids. The germline V gene has CDR1 SGDLS and CDR2 YYNGEE. CDR3: CASSRPGDSRANVLTF. The CDR3 DNA sequence: TGTGCCAGCAGCAGGCCGGGTGACTCGCGGGCCAACGTCCTGACTTTC.

In regard to this clonotype: A read error may be the cause here, since a much bigger clone is one base away. The rearrangement uses TRBV9 and TRBJ2-3; D unclear. CDR1 is SGDLS, CDR2 YYNGEE, per germline. This CDR3 region has 13 residues. CDR3 loop: CVSNSNQADTQYF. CDR3 nucleotides: TGTGTCAGCAACTCGAATCAGGCAGATACGCAGTATTTT.

The chain carries TRBV28 and TRBJ2-1; D not resolved. The CDR3 length is 15 residues. Per the germline V gene, CDR1 is MDHEN and CDR2 is SYDVKM. The germline V and J ends were trimmed by 1 base and 2 bases, with 9 bases remaining between them. The DNA of the CDR3 is TGTGCCAGCAGTTTATTCCCGAACCCCTACAATGAGCAGTTCTTC. As protein: CASSLFPNPYNEQFF. Combining the CDR3 with reference TRBV28 and TRBJ2-1 gives the whole variable domain DVKVTQSSRYLVKRTGEKVFLECVQDMDHENMFWYRQDPGLGLRLIYFSYDVKMKEKGDIPEGYSVSREKKERFSLILESASTNQTSMYLCASSLFPNPYNEQFFGPGTRLTVL.

This clonotype came up many times. The genes are TRBV5-1 and TRBJ1-1; D unclear. Germline CDR1 reads SGHRS; CDR2 reads YFSETQ. The V gene lost 4 bases and the J gene lost 0 bases, with 7 bases spanning the gap. The CDR3 is 13 residues long. CDR3 bases: TGCGCCAGCAGCCCTACAATGAACACTGAAGCTTTCTTT. Encoded protein: CASSPTMNTEAFF.

In regard to this clonotype: Just one base apart from a much larger clone, this may be a read error. The CDR3 spells CASSDRTSGSIEQYF. For the CDR3, the DNA is TGTGCCAGCAGTGACCGGACTAGCGGGAGTATCGAGCAGTACTTC. The V call is TRBV6-2 or TRBV6-3, the J call TRBJ2-7; 13 bases match TRBD2. Germline lookup yields CDR1 MNHEY and CDR2 SVGEGT. Unmatched junction bases numbered 7, after V lost 5 bases and J lost 6 bases. This CDR3 region has 15 residues.

For this clonotype: A single base separates this from a much larger clone, so it may be a read error. V and J are TRBV9 and TRBJ1-2, with unresolved D. Germline V gene sequence: CDR1 SGDLS, CDR2 YYNGEE. CDR3 length: 16 amino acids. CDR3 sequence: CACSVAREPGAYGYTF. The CDR3 nucleotides are TGTGCCTGCAGCGTAGCCCGGGAGCCCGGCGCCTATGGCTACACCTTC.

This clonotype was detected ten times or more. The chain links TRBV11-2 to TRBJ2-3; TRBD2 matches 10 bases. Trimming took 5 bases from V and 2 from J; bases not matched to a gene: 4. CDR3 length: 15 residues. Per the germline V gene, CDR1 is SGHAT and CDR2 is FQNNGV. The CDR3 here is CASSTGTSDTDTQYF. The CDR3 nucleotides read TGTGCCAGCAGCACCGGGACTAGCGACACAGATACGCAGTATTTT.